This T cell receptor (beta chain) is drawn from a study of blood T cell repertoires in COVID-19. Turning to the study itself: Researchers got acute and convalescent COVID-19 samples from the United States, Italy and Spain. From T cells, B-cell-depleted T cells, or PBMCs came the material, which was cDNA or gDNA.

Germline V gene sequence: CDR1 MGHRA, CDR2 YSYEKL. The CDR3 covers 16 residues. The V segment lost 1 base and the J segment 5 bases; nucleotides outside the gene matches: 7. Original processing notes: Scientists estimated how many nucleated cells there were by amplifying reference gene primers. The protocol was immunoSEQ multiplex PCR, while the TCRdb copy is restricted to in-frame clones and leaves out a portion. V, J and clone size are taken as reported in that table, and D and trimming were inferred from the DNA itself. The sample lists some 76,000 clones, roughly four fifths occurring once. This clone was observed a handful of times.

Material: peripheral blood. The chain links TRBV4-1 to TRBJ2-4; 8 bases fit TRBD1. This clonotype originated in a human donor in a cohort sampled during active COVID-19. CDR3 loop: CASSQGLDRVENIQYF. For the CDR3, the DNA is TGCGCCAGCAGCCAAGGGCTGGACAGGGTGGAAAACATTCAGTACTTC.